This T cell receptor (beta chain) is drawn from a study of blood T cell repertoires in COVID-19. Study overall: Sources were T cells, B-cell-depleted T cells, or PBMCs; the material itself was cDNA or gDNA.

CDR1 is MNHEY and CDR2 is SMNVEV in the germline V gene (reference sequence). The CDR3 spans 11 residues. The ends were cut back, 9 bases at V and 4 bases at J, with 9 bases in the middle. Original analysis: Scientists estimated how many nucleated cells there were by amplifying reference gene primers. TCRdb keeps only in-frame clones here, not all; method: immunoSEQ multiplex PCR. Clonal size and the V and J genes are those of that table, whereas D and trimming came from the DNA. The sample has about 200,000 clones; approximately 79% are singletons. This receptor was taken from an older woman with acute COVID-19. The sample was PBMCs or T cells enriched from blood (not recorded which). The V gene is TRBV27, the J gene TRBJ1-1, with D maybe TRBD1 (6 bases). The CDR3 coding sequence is TGTGCCAGAGTACAGGGCACTGAAGCTTTCTTT. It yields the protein CARVQGTEAFF.